One sample yielded the 21 T cell receptor beta chains listed below, sequenced in a study of OX40 agonist ivuxolimab in advanced cancers. Profiled with immunoSEQ multiplex PCR; TCRdb holds only in-frame clones, not every one. The table lists some 74,000 clones, about 92% of them singletons. The source material was CD4+ or CD8+ T cells sorted from blood, sampled in a trial of the OX40 agonist ivuxolimab. Receptor source: an adult with an advanced solid tumor such as melanoma, head and neck, liver or kidney cancer.

The chain links TRBV2 to TRBJ2-2; either TRBD1 or TRBD2 may supply D (5 bases each). Germline CDR1 reads SNHLY; CDR2 reads FYNNEI. CDR3 length: 15 amino acids. Deletions cut 7 bases from V and 1 base from J, with 13 bases between. The CDR3 loop is CASTLERGNTGELFF. The CDR3 nucleotides read TGTGCCAGCACCCTTGAGAGGGGGAACACCGGGGAGCTGTTTTTT.

The chain joins TRBV2 to TRBJ2-5; 10 bases are a match to TRBD2. V lost 6 bases to trimming and J lost 2 bases; unmatched junction nucleotides: 3. In germline, CDR1 is SNHLY, CDR2 FYNNEI. This CDR3 is 14 amino acids long. CDR3: CASRASGGQETQYF. The CDR3 DNA sequence: TGTGCCAGCAGAGCTAGCGGGGGACAAGAGACCCAGTACTTC.

In DNA, the CDR3 is TGTGCCAGCAGCTCGGGACAGGATAATGAAAAACTGTTTTTT. It specifies CASSSGQDNEKLFF. This chain links TRBV11-1 with TRBJ1-4; TRBD1 matches 8 bases. V dropped 4 bases and J dropped 4; count of bases not matched to a gene: 2. The V gene's germline CDR1 is SGHAT and CDR2 FQDESV (reference sequence). The CDR3 is 14 amino acids.

The CDR3: CASSSWAQGAGSYEQYF. As DNA, the CDR3 is TGTGCCAGTAGTTCTTGGGCACAGGGAGCGGGAAGCTACGAGCAGTACTTC. The chain uses TRBV19 and TRBJ2-7, with D perhaps matching TRBD2 (7 bases). The CDR3 consists of 17 residues. In germline, CDR1 is LNHDA, CDR2 SQIVND (reference sequence). Trimming removed 5 bases from V and 3 bases from J, with 23 bases in between. The full variable domain, rest sourced from reference TRBV19 and TRBJ2-7, is DGGITQSPKYLFRKEGQNVTLSCEQNLNHDAMYWYRQDPGQGLRLIYYSQIVNDFQKGDIAEGYSVSREKKESFPLTVTSAQKNPTAFYLCASSSWAQGAGSYEQYFGPGTRLTVT.

This chain uses TRBV7-9 with TRBJ2-5; 10 positions match TRBD2. CDR3 size: 14 residues. V trimming: 6 bases; J trimming: 5 bases; junction bases outside the gene matches: 6. Germline V gives CDR1 SEHNR, CDR2 FQNEAQ (reference sequence). As DNA, the CDR3 is TGTGCCAGCAGTCCCACTAGCGGGGATGAGACCCAGTACTTC. Its protein product is CASSPTSGDETQYF.

V gene TRBV27 combines with J gene TRBJ1-2; 7 positions match TRBD1. V shed 7 bases and J 3 bases; nucleotides not matched to a gene: 8. The CDR3 contains 14 residues. The germline CDR1 and CDR2 sequences are MNHEY and SMNVEV (reference sequence). The CDR3 sequence is CASKGGQPYYGYTF. DNA of the CDR3: TGTGCCAGCAAGGGGGGACAGCCCTACTATGGCTACACCTTC.

The CDR3 region has the DNA TGTGCCTGGAGTGGACAGAATTCACCCCTCCACTTT. It is translated as CAWSGQNSPLHF. This chain joins TRBV30 and TRBJ1-6; D perhaps matches TRBD1 (5 bases). Germline values: CDR1 GTSNPN, CDR2 SVGIG (reference sequence). Trimming took 1 base from V and 7 from J, leaving 5 bases between them. This CDR3 spans 12 amino acids.

The CDR3 sequence: CASSLWGSGGYTF. The DNA of the CDR3 is TGCGCCAGCAGCTTGTGGGGATCGGGTGGCTACACCTTC. The J gene is TRBJ1-2, the V gene TRBV5-1; D call uncertain. Between the trimmed V and J ends, which lost 1 base and 7 bases, there was a span of 11 bases. Germline loops: CDR1 SGHRS, CDR2 YFSETQ. CDR3 length equals 13 residues.

The chain links TRBV5-1 to TRBJ1-3; D gene unclear. Germline CDR1 SGHRS, CDR2 YFSETQ. V shed 2 bases and J shed 0 bases, with 12 bases lying between them. The CDR3 is 16 residues long. CDR3 sequence reads: CASSFGTESSGNTIYF. CDR3 nucleotides: TGCGCCAGCAGCTTTGGAACAGAGAGCTCTGGAAACACCATATATTTT.

The V call is TRBV11-2, the J call TRBJ2-3; 11 positions agree with TRBD2. This CDR3 region has 19 residues. Per germline, CDR1 SGHAT and CDR2 FQNNGV. Trimming took 1 base from V and 0 from J; bases not matched to a gene: 9. The CDR3 region is CASSLVRLAGRTSTDTQYF. CDR3 nucleotide sequence: TGTGCCAGCAGCTTAGTTCGACTAGCGGGACGAACTAGCACAGATACGCAGTATTTT.

CDR3 loop: CASSVPPNQPQHF. The CDR3, as DNA: TGTGCCAGCAGCGTACCCCCGAATCAGCCCCAGCATTTT. This chain uses TRBV9 with TRBJ1-5; D remains unclear. The germline CDR1 and CDR2 sequences are SGDLS and YYNGEE. The CDR3 consists of 13 residues. Trimming left V 1 base short and J 4 bases short, with 6 bases between.

The CDR3: CASSEWRSSTDTQYF. CDR3 DNA: TGTGCCAGCAGTGAGTGGCGGTCTAGCACAGATACGCAGTATTTT. The chain is built from TRBV6-1 and TRBJ2-3; no clear D gene. The CDR3 runs to 15 residues. Looked up from germline, CDR1 is MNHNS and CDR2 is SASEGT. V was clipped by 3 bases and J by 0 bases, with 10 bases between them.

This clone was seen a single time. The chain recombines TRBV6-5 with TRBJ1-2; D is unclear. Germline-derived CDR1 and CDR2 are MNHEY and SVGAGI. The V gene lost 2 bases and the J gene lost 0 bases, with 7 bases spanning the gap. This CDR3 contains 14 residues. The CDR3 here is CASSYADTNYGYTF. The DNA for the CDR3 is TGTGCCAGCAGTTACGCCGATACTAACTATGGCTACACCTTC.

The chain recombines TRBV18 with TRBJ2-4; 13 nucleotides align to TRBD2. The CDR3 runs to 20 residues. Germline CDR1 KGHSH, CDR2 LQKENI. After removal of 3 bases from V and 4 bases from J, the junction contained 15 bases not matched to a gene. CDR3 nucleotide sequence: TGTGCCAGCTCACCGAATTTGGGGCCGACTAGCGGGGGGAGGAAAAACATTCAGTACTTC. It is translated as CASSPNLGPTSGGRKNIQYF.

This clone was picked up a small number of times. The chain employs TRBV29-1 and TRBJ1-4; tentative D call: TRBD1 (6 bases). The CDR3 runs to 13 residues. The V end lost 5 bases, the J end lost 8 bases, and 15 bases lay between the germline ends. Germline V gives CDR1 SQVTM, CDR2 ANQGSEA. For the CDR3, the DNA is TGCAGCGTTCGGGGGCAGGGCGGCGAAAAACTGTTTTTT. It encodes CSVRGQGGEKLFF. Variable domain in full (rest from reference TRBV29-1 and TRBJ1-4): SAVISQKPSRDICQRGTSLTIQCQVDSQVTMMFWYRQQPGQSLTLIATANQGSEATYESGFVIDKFPISRPNLTFSTLTVSNMSPEDSSIYLCSVRGQGGEKLFFGSGTQLSVL.

The chain uses TRBV6-6 and TRBJ2-1; 10 bases map to TRBD1. The CDR3 is made up of 15 amino acids. Germline assignment: CDR1 MNHNY and CDR2 SVGAGI (reference sequence). Trimming took 7 bases from V and 10 from J; bases not matched to a gene: 13. In DNA form, the CDR3 reads TGTGCCAGCACTTCGGGACAGGGGAGTACAAGGGAGCAGTTCTTC. Protein: CASTSGQGSTREQFF.

The chain combines TRBV4-1 with TRBJ2-7, with 13 bases fitting TRBD2. Germline V gives CDR1 MGHRA, CDR2 YSYEKL. J was trimmed by 7 bases and V by 4 bases; bases with no gene match: 16. The CDR3 runs to 18 residues. The CDR3 protein is CASSPGAGLAGAQGEQYF. Written as DNA, the CDR3 is TGCGCCAGCAGCCCCGGAGCCGGACTAGCGGGGGCCCAAGGGGAGCAGTACTTC.

The J gene is TRBJ1-4, the V gene TRBV5-1; the D gene is possibly TRBD1 (5 bases). This CDR3 has 14 amino acids. Germline CDR1 SGHRS, CDR2 YFSETQ. Trimming stripped 4 bases from V and 8 bases from J, with 15 bases between. In DNA form, the CDR3 reads TGCGCCAGCAGCCTACAGGAAGGTGGCGAAAAACTGTTTTTT. Residues: CASSLQEGGEKLFF.

The J gene is TRBJ2-3, the V gene TRBV6-6, with TRBD1 identical over 10 bases. This CDR3 has 13 residues. V dropped 7 bases and J dropped 4; count of bases not matched to a gene: 2. CDR1 and CDR2 (germline): MNHNY, SVGAGI (reference sequence). CDR3 region: CASKTGGADTQYF. The CDR3 nucleotides read TGTGCCAGCAAGACAGGGGGCGCAGATACGCAGTATTTT.

The chain carries TRBV5-8 and TRBJ2-7; weak D call: TRBD1 (6 bases). The ends were cut back, 5 bases at V and 2 bases at J, with 11 bases in the middle. The CDR3 is made up of 13 amino acids. Germline V gene sequence: CDR1 SGHTS, CDR2 YDEGEE. The CDR3 spells CASRSNRAYEQYV. The CDR3 coding sequence is TGTGCCAGCAGATCTAACAGGGCCTACGAGCAGTACGTC.

The V gene is TRBV25-1, the J gene TRBJ2-3; 8 bases are shared with TRBD2. The V segment lost 4 bases and the J segment 2 bases; nucleotides outside the gene matches: 5. This CDR3 is 15 amino acids long. In germline, CDR1 is MGHDK, CDR2 SYGVNS. The CDR3 coding sequence is TGTGCCAGCAGTGTCCAGCGGGGGTACACAGATACGCAGTATTTT. Its translation is CASSVQRGYTDTQYF. Full variable domain (rest looked up from reference TRBV25-1 and TRBJ2-3): EADIYQTPRYLVIGTGKKITLECSQTMGHDKMYWYQQDPGMELHLIHYSYGVNSTEKGDLSSESTVSRIRTEHFPLTLESARPSHTSQYLCASSVQRGYTDTQYFGPGTRLTVL.